The T cell receptor (beta chain) under discussion was sequenced for a study of Tregs in tolerant kidney transplant recipients. The CDR3 runs 16 residues. Germline CDR1 is LNHDA and CDR2 is SQIVND (reference sequence). Trimming took 3 bases from V and 2 from J; bases not matched to a gene: 5. This clone occurred once. The antigen is unknown. Mixed chimerism was transient after nonmyeloablative marrow transplants from related graft donors. Profiling relied on immunoSEQ multiplex PCR, and the TCRdb table lists in-frame clones only, not all of them. The repertoire holds 54,000 or so clones, with roughly nine tenths as singletons. Findings of the study overall: For some patients, primers changed over time, blocking nucleotide-level comparison. Few patients were studied, so findings need validation in larger groups. Biological reproducibility was not directly addressed in this study.

The sample here was CD8+ T cells from blood (PBMCs), taken 24 months after the transplant. The sequence came from a human patient who received a combined kidney and bone marrow transplant. Some T cells may have come from the graft donor. The chain carries TRBV19 and TRBJ1-5; 9 nucleotides align to TRBD1. CDR3 region: CASSILGDRGNQPQHF. DNA for the CDR3: TGTGCCAGTAGTATTCTCGGGGACAGGGGCAATCAGCCCCAGCATTTT.